This T cell receptor beta chain was documented in a study of T cell repertoires in cytomegalovirus infection. The V gene lost 1 base and the J gene lost 5 bases, with 17 bases spanning the gap. The CDR3 has 16 residues. Germline V gene sequence: CDR1 SGHTA, CDR2 FQGNSA. Findings of the study overall: The cumulative frequency of public TCR beta families identified carriers of CMV plus the relevant HLA.

MiXCR, run by TCRdb on the reads, gives a single entry per CDR3 protein. This sample has about 110,000 distinct CDR3 sequences, with 30% found just once. This clonotype appeared a few times. Its antigen is currently unknown. The V and J genes are TRBV7-2 and TRBJ1-1; D unresolved. This clonotype was sampled from a human donor in good health (CMV status not recorded). Some clones in this sample may be carry-over from other donors' samples. Sequenced here: CD8+ T cells from cultured PBMCs, sampled from culture after CMV antigen stimulation. CDR3: CASSLVLGAPWTEAFF. CDR3 DNA sequence: TGTGCCAGCAGCTTAGTCTTAGGTGCCCCGTGGACTGAAGCTTTCTTT.